This T cell receptor beta chain was recovered during a study of radiotherapy plus CTLA-4 blockade in lung cancer (dated by TCRdb to 2017 to 2018). For the wider study: Among the enrolled patients, around 19% had an objective response, and 31% reached disease control. Points the paper makes about the study in general: Early dynamic changes in blood T cell clones, together with increased serum interferon-beta after radiation, were reported as the strongest predictors of response. TCR clones derived from tumors expanded in peripheral blood after treatment with radiotherapy and ipilimumab.

On this clone itself: Its antigen specificity is not known. Base qualities are not at hand, and no much larger clone is one base apart.

The receptor library was made with the immunoSEQ multiplex PCR assay. Entries here come from immuneACCESS through TCRdb and include only in-frame sequences with V and J called. Some clones fail to appear in such tables; in the studies checked, an unresolved V gene covers under half of the shortfall, and the cause of the remainder is unknown. This sample is represented by 23,000 or so clones; about three quarters of them were singletons. 3.6% of the sample belongs to the ten largest clones. The study tested focal radiation therapy combined with CTLA-4 blockade (ipilimumab) in patients with chemo-refractory metastatic non-small-cell lung cancer. The CDR3 covers 17 residues, taking in both the cysteine and the phenylalanine. The DNA shown is the 51-base CDR3, in frame from base 1. CDR1 and CDR2 (SGHRS, YFSETQ) derive from the germline V gene. Trimming leaves V shorter by 1 base and J shorter by 2 bases, with the junction holding 9 bases beyond the gene matches.

The V and J segments used are TRBV5-1 and TRBJ2-5; 9 junctional bases match TRBD2. The clonotype originates from a human donor with non-small cell lung cancer who had stable disease on radiotherapy plus ipilimumab. This specimen was peripheral blood, taken from a patient treated with radiotherapy plus ipilimumab. The sequenced DNA: TGCGCCAGCAGCTTGATGGCTAGCGGGATACGACAAGAGACCCAGTACTTC. Translation gives CASSLMASGIRQETQYF.